This T cell receptor (beta chain) was observed in a study of naive and memory T cell subsets. Study-wide results and limits: Findings for naive and memory subsets could not be checked against ground truth.

After CD4 positive bead selection, the CD4-negative fraction gave CD8 T cells. There are many counts of this clonotype. Its specificity is unknown. An equimolar mix of two oligonucleotides served as the beta constant-region primer for TRBC1 and TRBC2. Four rounds of PCR amplified the ligated cDNA using nested alpha and beta constant-region primers plus SP2. Each CDR3 protein is one row after TCRdb ran MiXCR on the UMI-ligation and nested PCR reads. The sample includes 25,000 to 40,000 distinct CDR3 sequences, approximately 17% of them seen just once. Sequenced: effector memory CD4+ T cells from blood. Subset described: effector memory, CD45RA- CD27-. This TCR derives from a human donor in good health.

Written as DNA, the CDR3 is TGTGCCAGCAGTCCGCGACTAGCGCGAGGCCTTTTGTACAATGAGCAGTTCTTC. Its protein product is CASSPRLARGLLYNEQFF. This sequence joins TRBV27 and TRBJ2-1; 8 bases match TRBD2. With 5 bases clipped from V and 4 bases from J, the junction kept 16 bases outside the gene matches. The CDR3 has 18 residues. CDR1 is MNHEY and CDR2 is SMNVEV in the germline V gene (reference sequence).